The clone carrying this T cell receptor beta chain was picked up one time. Its antigen is as yet unknown. The sample originates from a study of vaccination effects on CD4 cells after COVID-19. Clones were sequenced by immunoSEQ multiplex PCR, and TCRdb holds only the in-frame ones, with some missing. The data show 26,000 or so clones, 72% seen once. V was cut by 5 bases and J by 9 bases, with 15 bases left in between. CDR3 length: 13 amino acids. Germline V lookup: CDR1 SGHTA, CDR2 FQGNSA. Sequencing in the ViraFEST assay came after antigen-specific CD4+ T cells had been expanded with viral peptide pools, which were used to stimulate PBMC. Upon completion of around 9 days in culture, CD4+ T cells were isolated. None of the vaccinated had previously contracted SARS-CoV-2, and their nucleocapsid antibodies tested negative. Study-level findings and limits: There was marked clonal contraction among infection- and vaccine-induced clones late after vaccination.

The V gene is TRBV7-2, the J gene TRBJ2-3, with D perhaps TRBD2 (5 bases). The source is a human donor who received a COVID-19 vaccine. Sample: CD4+ T cells from PBMCs cultured with SARS-CoV-2 spike peptides, taken before COVID-19 vaccination. The CDR3 DNA reads as TGTGCCAGCAGCGATACTCATAGCGACACGCAGTATTTT. Its translation: CASSDTHSDTQYF.